This is a list of T cell receptor beta chains from one sample in a study of early T cells in non-severe SARS-CoV-2 infection. TCRdb ran MiXCR on the 5' RACE reads and lists one entry per CDR3 protein. The sample includes some 71,000 distinct CDR3 sequences, approximately 14% seen only once; the top ten take roughly an eighth. Specimen: whole blood. Receptor source: an adult who was a healthcare worker with PCR-confirmed SARS-CoV-2 infection or an uninfected control (not recorded which). The CDR3 runs from the conserved cysteine through the conserved F or W. Each record gives: CDR3 protein, CDR3 DNA, clone size, J gene, D gene, CDR3 length, V gene. D genes are given only for firm matches. Size values are once, few and many counts, or a class for expanded clones, and some rows have none.

CASSLGGALYNEQFF	TGCGCCAGCAGTTTAGGAGGGGCTCTTTACAATGAGCAGTTCTTC	few	TRBJ2-1	.	15	TRBV5-1
CSATMYGESTDTQYF	TGCAGTGCTACTATGTACGGGGAGAGCACAGATACGCAGTATTTT	few	TRBJ2-3	.	15	TRBV20-1
CASSYGKVETQYF	TGTGCCAGCAGTTACGGGAAGGTGGAGACCCAGTACTTC	few	TRBJ2-5	.	13	TRBV6-5
CASSLDGGVNEQFF	TGCGCCAGCAGCTTGGACGGGGGAGTCAATGAGCAGTTCTTC	many	TRBJ2-1	.	14	TRBV5-1
CASSPDRLIEAFF	TGCGCCAGCAGCCCCGACAGGCTTATTGAAGCTTTCTTT	.	TRBJ1-1	.	13	TRBV5-1
CSVLGTTNTGDLFF	TGCAGCGTTTTGGGGACAACGAACACCGGGGATCTGTTTTTT	few	TRBJ2-2	.	14	TRBV29-1
CSTMLAGVLNEQFF	TGCAGCACCATGCTAGCGGGGGTACTCAATGAGCAGTTCTTC	.	TRBJ2-1	TRBD2	14	TRBV29-1
CASSLAPYTEAFF	TGTGCCAGCAGCTTAGCTCCTTACACTGAAGCTTTCTTT	.	TRBJ1-1	.	13	TRBV7-6
CASGGFYEQYF	TGTGCCAGCGGGGGGTTCTACGAGCAGTACTTC	.	TRBJ2-7	.	11	TRBV27
CASSVDGRVNTEAFF	TGTGCCAGCAGCGTAGATGGCAGGGTGAACACTGAAGCTTTCTTT	.	TRBJ1-1	.	15	TRBV9
CASSTGTGGVYEQYF	TGTGCCAGCAGTACGGGGACAGGGGGCGTTTACGAGCAGTACTTC	many	TRBJ2-7	TRBD1	15	TRBV28
CASSGTSEEYF	TGTGCCAGCAGTGGGACCTCTGAGGAGTACTTC	.	TRBJ2-7	.	11	TRBV6-5
CASSYEDRASPLHF	TGTGCCAGCAGTTATGAGGACAGGGCTTCACCCCTCCACTTT	.	TRBJ1-6	TRBD1	14	TRBV6-6
CASSPAGLGNTIYF	TGTGCCAGCAGCCCCGCGGGGCTTGGAAACACCATATATTTT	.	TRBJ1-3	.	14	TRBV7-8
CASSSPPGSWERDIQYF	TGTGCCAGCAGTTCGCCACCAGGGAGTTGGGAACGGGACATTCAGTACTTC	few	TRBJ2-4	.	17	TRBV6-2/TRBV6-3
CSASPPRTGVIGYTF	TGCAGTGCTAGCCCCCCCCGGACAGGGGTGATTGGCTACACCTTC	many	TRBJ1-2	TRBD1	15	TRBV20-1
CASAPVGPYNEQFF	TGTGCCAGCGCTCCGGTGGGGCCCTACAATGAGCAGTTCTTC	few	TRBJ2-1	.	14	TRBV7-2
CSAREGSGRTDTQYF	TGCAGTGCTAGAGAGGGCTCGGGGCGGACAGATACGCAGTATTTT	.	TRBJ2-3	.	15	TRBV20-1
CSVEAGEKLFF	TGCAGCGTTGAGGCAGGAGAAAAACTGTTTTTT	.	TRBJ1-4	.	11	TRBV29-1
CASSLLWMRGTGTEAFF	TGCGCCAGCAGCTTGTTGTGGATGAGGGGTACTGGGACTGAAGCTTTCTTT	.	TRBJ1-1	.	17	TRBV5-1
CASSYGQTNTEAFF	TGTGCCAGCTCATACGGACAGACGAACACTGAAGCTTTCTTT	many	TRBJ1-1	.	14	TRBV7-8
CASSLLAGGGDTQYF	TGTGCCAGCAGCTTACTAGCCGGGGGGGGAGATACGCAGTATTTT	.	TRBJ2-3	TRBD2	15	TRBV2
CASSLELPVRETQYF	TGCGCCAGCAGCTTGGAACTCCCCGTAAGGGAGACCCAGTACTTC	.	TRBJ2-5	.	15	TRBV5-1
CSAETGLRETQYF	TGCAGTGCAGAAACAGGGTTAAGAGAGACCCAGTACTTC	many	TRBJ2-5	.	13	TRBV20-1
CASSLRTGGASGELFF	TGTGCCAGCAGCCTCAGGACAGGGGGCGCATCCGGGGAGCTGTTTTTT	many	TRBJ2-2	TRBD1	16	TRBV6-2/TRBV6-3
CASSLYGSQPQHF	TGTGCCAGCAGCTTATATGGGTCTCAGCCCCAGCATTTT	many	TRBJ1-5	.	13	TRBV11-2
CSEREGETQYF	TGCAGCGAACGGGAGGGGGAGACCCAGTACTTC	many	TRBJ2-5	TRBD2	11	TRBV29-1
CASSTTSPLHF	TGTGCCAGCAGCACGACTTCACCCCTCCACTTT	.	TRBJ1-6	.	11	TRBV11-2
CASSLQTGSDYGYTF	TGCGCCAGCAGTCTCCAGACAGGGAGTGACTATGGCTACACCTTC	.	TRBJ1-2	TRBD1	15	TRBV4-3
CASSDMRGPRADTQYF	TGTGCCAGCAGTGACATGAGGGGCCCAAGAGCAGATACGCAGTATTTT	few	TRBJ2-3	.	16	TRBV6-4
CSARATPFRPSF	TGCAGTGCTAGAGCCACTCCCTTCAGGCCCTCCTTT	.	TRBJ1-1	.	12	TRBV20-1
CASSFKRAEAFF	TGTGCCAGCAGCTTCAAGCGTGCTGAAGCTTTCTTT	.	TRBJ1-1	.	12	TRBV11-1
CASSPSTSGAASDTQYF	TGTGCCAGCTCACCGAGCACTAGCGGCGCGGCCTCAGATACGCAGTATTTT	few	TRBJ2-3	TRBD2	17	TRBV18
CSVGTANYGYTF	TGCAGCGTGGGGACAGCTAACTATGGCTACACCTTC	many	TRBJ1-2	TRBD1	12	TRBV29-1
CSVDRGGEANYGYTF	TGCAGCGTTGACCGGGGTGGCGAAGCTAACTATGGCTACACCTTC	.	TRBJ1-2	.	15	TRBV29-1
CASSLAGRVYEQYF	TGTGCCAGCAGCTTGGCCGGGAGAGTCTACGAGCAGTACTTC	many	TRBJ2-7	.	14	TRBV5-8
CASSRLQDGELFF	TGCGCCAGCAGCCGGTTACAAGATGGGGAGCTGTTTTTT	few	TRBJ2-2	.	13	TRBV4-1
CASSPDPSGPSYEQYF	TGTGCCAGCAGTCCCGACCCTTCGGGCCCAAGCTACGAGCAGTACTTC	many	TRBJ2-7	.	16	TRBV27
CASKGETQYF	TGTGCCAGCAAAGGAGAGACCCAGTACTTC	few	TRBJ2-5	.	10	TRBV3-1
CASSRGRETQYF	TGTGCCAGTAGCAGAGGGCGCGAGACCCAGTACTTC	.	TRBJ2-5	.	12	TRBV19
CASSVSNYNEQFF	TGTGCCAGCAGTGTATCCAACTACAATGAGCAGTTCTTC	few	TRBJ2-1	.	13	TRBV6-1
CSARTLAGSGDTQYF	TGCAGTGCTCGGACACTAGCGGGTTCCGGAGATACGCAGTATTTT	.	TRBJ2-3	TRBD2	15	TRBV20-1